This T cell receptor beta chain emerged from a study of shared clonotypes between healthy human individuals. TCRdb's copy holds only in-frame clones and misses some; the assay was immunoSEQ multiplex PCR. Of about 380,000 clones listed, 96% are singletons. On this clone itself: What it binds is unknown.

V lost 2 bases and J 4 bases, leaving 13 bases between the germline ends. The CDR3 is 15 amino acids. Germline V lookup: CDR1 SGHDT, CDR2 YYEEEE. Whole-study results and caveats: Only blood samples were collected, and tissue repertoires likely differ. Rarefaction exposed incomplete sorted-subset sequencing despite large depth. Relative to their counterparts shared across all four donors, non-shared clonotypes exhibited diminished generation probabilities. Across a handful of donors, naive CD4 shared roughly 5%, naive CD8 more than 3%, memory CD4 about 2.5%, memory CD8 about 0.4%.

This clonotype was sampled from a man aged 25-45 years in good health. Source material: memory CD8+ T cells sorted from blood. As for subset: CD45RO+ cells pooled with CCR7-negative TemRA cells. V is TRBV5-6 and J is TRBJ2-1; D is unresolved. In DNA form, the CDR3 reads TGTGCCAGCAGCTTTGTGGGTAGGAAGTACAATGAGCAGTTCTTC. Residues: CASSFVGRKYNEQFF.